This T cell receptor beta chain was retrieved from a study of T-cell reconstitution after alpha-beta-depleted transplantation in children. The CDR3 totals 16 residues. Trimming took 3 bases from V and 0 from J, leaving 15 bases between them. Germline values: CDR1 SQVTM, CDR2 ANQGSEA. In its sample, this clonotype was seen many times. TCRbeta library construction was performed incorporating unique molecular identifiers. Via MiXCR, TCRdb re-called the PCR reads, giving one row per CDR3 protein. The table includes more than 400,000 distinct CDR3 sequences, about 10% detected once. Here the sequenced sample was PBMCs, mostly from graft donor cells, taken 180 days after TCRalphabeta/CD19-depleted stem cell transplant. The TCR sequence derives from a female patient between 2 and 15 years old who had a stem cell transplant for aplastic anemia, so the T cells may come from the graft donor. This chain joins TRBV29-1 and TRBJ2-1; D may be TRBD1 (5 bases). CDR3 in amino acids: CSVDQRRQGSYNEQFF. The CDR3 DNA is TGCAGCGTTGATCAGCGAAGGCAGGGCTCCTACAATGAGCAGTTCTTC.